This T cell receptor (beta chain) is from a study of T cells in Graves' hyperthyroidism and ophthalmopathy. Amplification yielded TCR beta CDR3 regions, with RNA transcripts as the source. HTBI primers drove first-round RT-PCR of the TCR CDR3. A single record per CDR3 protein comes from TCRdb applying MiXCR to the multiplex PCR reads. Of some 300,000 distinct CDR3 sequences in the sample, about 14% were seen once. CDR3 length: 14 residues. Germline V gene data show CDR1 as SGHRS and CDR2 as YFSETQ. With 4 bases removed from V and 2 bases from J, the gap between germline ends came to 11 bases. Patients showing uncontrolled infection, other autoimmune disease, pregnancy or lactation were ineligible. At least ten counts were recorded for this clonotype.

The rearrangement joins TRBV5-1 to TRBJ2-3, with TRBD1 as a possible D gene (6 bases). Sequenced sample: blood. This clonotype was obtained from a woman between 25 and 40 years old with Graves' hyperthyroidism that later progressed to Graves' ophthalmopathy. The DNA for the CDR3 is TGCGCCAGCAGCCCCGGACAGCACACAGATACGCAGTATTTT. It translates to CASSPGQHTDTQYF.